This TCR beta chain is drawn from a study of blood T cell repertoires in COVID-19. Looked up from germline, CDR1 is LGHNA and CDR2 is YSLEER. V was trimmed by 3 bases and J by 8 bases, leaving 10 bases between them. The CDR3 is made up of 13 amino acids. Only in-frame clones appear in the TCRdb table, and some are missing; sequencing was by immunoSEQ multiplex PCR. The sample has approximately 230,000 clones; roughly four fifths are singletons. Input material: PBMCs or T cells enriched from blood (not recorded which). The sequence was obtained from a man aged 35 to 55 who had recovered from COVID-19. The chain is built from TRBV4-3 and TRBJ1-4; maybe TRBD1 (5 bases). CDR3 bases: TGCGCCAGCAGCCAGCAGCGGGGCGAAAAACTGTTTTTT. Encoded protein: CASSQQRGEKLFF.